Here is one T cell receptor (beta chain) with its context. There is no known antigen for this receptor. No clone much larger than this one lies a single base away; base qualities are absent. These data belong to a study of technical replicates of blood from several donors (dated by TCRdb to about 2017). From the cysteine up to the phenylalanine, the CDR3 has a length of 15 residues. The only DNA kept is the CDR3, 45 bases in frame from the first base. According to the germline V gene, CDR1 reads MDHEN and CDR2 reads SYDVKM. V is pared back by 4 bases and J by 6 bases, with 16 bases lying between the germline termini. Library creation used the immunoSEQ multiplex PCR assay. Sourced from immuneACCESS, this table was stored by TCRdb with only in-frame sequences that have V and J called. A share of the clones is absent; for the studies checked, an unresolved V gene accounts for under half, and the remainder has no known explanation. The sample includes about 85,000 clones, with just under 95% observed a single time. Approximately 0.24% of the sample comes from the top ten.

This receptor was taken from a human donor in good health. In this chain, TRBV28 is recombined with TRBJ1-5, with a tentative D gene TRBD1 over 6 matching bases. Material: T cells isolated from PBMCs. CDR3 protein: CASSSGSGAGQPQHF. In nucleotide form, the sequence is TGTGCCAGCAGTTCAGGGTCAGGGGCGGGTCAGCCCCAGCATTTT.